This T cell receptor (beta chain) was sequenced for a study of response to subunit inactivated influenza vaccine. Study conclusions and caveats: Few additional T cells are recruited per seasonal influenza vaccination, authors suggested.

One entry per CDR3 protein, called by TCRdb with MiXCR from the RT-PCR reads. The sample shows 610,000 or so distinct CDR3 sequences, around 15% of them seen only once. This clonotype was recorded many times. What it binds is unknown. The germline V and J ends were trimmed by 6 bases and 7 bases, with 15 bases remaining between them. The CDR3 is 13 residues long. Germline CDR1 is MNHNS and CDR2 is SASEGT. This clonotype was obtained from a middle-aged man who received an inactivated influenza vaccine. Sequences were derived from PBMCs from blood, sampled about 12 days after vaccination. V gene TRBV6-1 combines with J gene TRBJ2-5; D is undetermined. For the CDR3, the DNA is TGTGCCAGCAGCCGACCGTCCTTGGTGACCCAGTACTTC. Translating gives CASSRPSLVTQYF.